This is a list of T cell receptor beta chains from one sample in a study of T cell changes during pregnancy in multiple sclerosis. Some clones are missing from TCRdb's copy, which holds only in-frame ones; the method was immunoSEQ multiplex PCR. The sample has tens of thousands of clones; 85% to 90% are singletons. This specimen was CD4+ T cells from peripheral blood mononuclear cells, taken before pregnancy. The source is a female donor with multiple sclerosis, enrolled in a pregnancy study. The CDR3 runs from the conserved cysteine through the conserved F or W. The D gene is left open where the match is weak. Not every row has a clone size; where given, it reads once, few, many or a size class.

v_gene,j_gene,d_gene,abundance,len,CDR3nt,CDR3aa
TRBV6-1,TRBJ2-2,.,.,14,TGTGCCATATCGACCGGGATCGACACCGGGGAGCTGTTTTTT,CAISTGIDTGELFF
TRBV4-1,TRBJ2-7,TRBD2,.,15,TGCGCCAGCAGCCAAGATCCGAGCGGGGGGGACGAGCAGTACTTC,CASSQDPSGGDEQYF
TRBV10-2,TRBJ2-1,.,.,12,TGCGCCATTTCACAGGGTGACAATGAGCAGTTCTTC,CAISQGDNEQFF
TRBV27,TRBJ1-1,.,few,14,TGTGCCAGCAGTTTATGGGGGGGGGCAGGTGAAGCTTTCTTT,CASSLWGGAGEAFF
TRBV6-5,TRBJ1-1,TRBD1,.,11,TGTGCCAGCAGCTATACAGGGGCTCTTTTCTTT,CASSYTGALFF
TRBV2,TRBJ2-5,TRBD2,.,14,TGTGCCAGCCAAAGGGACTACATCCAAGAGACCCAGTACTTC,CASQRDYIQETQYF
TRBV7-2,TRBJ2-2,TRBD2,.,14,TGTGCCAACCATAGCGGGTCGGGCACCGGGGAGCTGTTTTTT,CANHSGSGTGELFF
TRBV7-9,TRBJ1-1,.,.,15,TGTGCCAGCAGTCCCAGGGTTACTCTGAACACTGAAGCTTTCTTT,CASSPRVTLNTEAFF
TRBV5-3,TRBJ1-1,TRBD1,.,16,TGTGCCAGAAGCGCCTCCGGACAGGGAGTAGACACTGAAGCTTTCTTT,CARSASGQGVDTEAFF
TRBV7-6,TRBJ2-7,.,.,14,TGTGCCAGCAGCCCTTTTCGGGGGAGCCACGAGCAGTACTTC,CASSPFRGSHEQYF
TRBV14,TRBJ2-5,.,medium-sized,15,TGTGCCAGCAGCCGAACCTCGACAGCCTGGGAGACCCAGTACTTC,CASSRTSTAWETQYF
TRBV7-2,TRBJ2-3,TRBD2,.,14,TGTGCCAGCAGCTTCGGGGGGTTCACAGATACGCAGTATTTT,CASSFGGFTDTQYF
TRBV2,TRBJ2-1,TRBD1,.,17,TGTGCCAGCAGTGATGCCGAGGACAGGGGGCCCTACAATGAGCAGTTCTTC,CASSDAEDRGPYNEQFF
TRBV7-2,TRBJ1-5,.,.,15,TGTGCCAGCAGCTTAGGAGTCAGGGAAAGTCAGCCCCAGCATTTT,CASSLGVRESQPQHF
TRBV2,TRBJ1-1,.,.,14,TGTGCCAGCATAGGGAGGAGGTCGAACACTGAAGCTTTCTTT,CASIGRRSNTEAFF
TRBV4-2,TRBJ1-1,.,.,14,TGTGCCAGCAGCCAAGAGGGGCGGAACACTGAAGCTTTCTTT,CASSQEGRNTEAFF
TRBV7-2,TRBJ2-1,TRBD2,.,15,TGTGCCAGCAGCTTAATGGCGGGGGGATACAATGAGCAGTTCTTC,CASSLMAGGYNEQFF
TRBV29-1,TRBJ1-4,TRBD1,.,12,TGCAGCGTCAAAGACAGGGGAGAAAAACTGTTTTTT,CSVKDRGEKLFF
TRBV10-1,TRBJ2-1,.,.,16,TGCGCCAGCAGTGAGTCGACGAGGGTTATCTACAATGAGCAGTTCTTC,CASSESTRVIYNEQFF
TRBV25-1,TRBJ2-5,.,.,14,TGTGCCAGCAGTGAATTCCGGGTTGCGGAGACCCAGTACTTC,CASSEFRVAETQYF